The 17 T cell receptor beta chains given below trace back to one sample, sequenced in a study of technical replicates of blood from a few donors. TCRdb keeps only in-frame clones here, not all; method: immunoSEQ multiplex PCR. The table includes about 83,000 clones, about 90% detected once. Sequences were obtained from T cells isolated from PBMCs. These receptors were taken from a human donor in good health.

J is TRBJ2-3 and V is TRBV2, with D unclear. The CDR3 is 13 amino acids. Trimming stripped 9 bases from V and 1 base from J, with 11 bases between. Germline V gene lookup returns CDR1 SNHLY and CDR2 FYNNEI. CDR3: CASTLFGTDTQYF. For the CDR3, the DNA is TGTGCCAGTACTCTCTTTGGCACAGATACGCAGTATTTT. Based on the CDR3 plus reference TRBV2 and TRBJ2-3, the full variable domain is EPEVTQTPSHQVTQMGQEVILRCVPISNHLYFYWYRQILGQKVEFLVSFYNNEISEKSEIFDDQFSVERPDGSNFTLKIRSTKLEDSAMYFCASTLFGTDTQYFGPGTRLTVL.

This clone was recorded only once. The genes are TRBV18 and TRBJ2-1; 7 positions agree with TRBD1. This CDR3 has 16 residues. Losses at the gene ends were 2 bases for V and 0 bases for J; bases not matched to a gene: 4. Germline V gene sequence: CDR1 KGHSH, CDR2 LQKENI. DNA of the CDR3: TGTGCCAGCTCACCAGGCGCAGGGGGCTCCTACAATGAGCAGTTCTTC. Translated, it gives CASSPGAGGSYNEQFF.

This sequence joins TRBV10-1 and TRBJ2-3; D might be TRBD1 (5 bases). The V end was cut by 6 bases, the J end by 11 bases, with 18 bases between. Looked up from germline, CDR1 is WNHNN and CDR2 is SYGVQD (reference sequence). This CDR3 spans 13 amino acids. The CDR3 here is CASSLRGSLKQYF. In DNA, the CDR3 is TGCGCCAGCAGCCTTAGGGGTTCCCTCAAGCAGTATTTT.

This clone was found once. The chain joins TRBV7-9 to TRBJ2-2; 7 bases align to TRBD2. Unmatched junction bases numbered 8, after V lost 0 bases and J lost 4 bases. The CDR3 totals 17 residues. CDR1 and CDR2 (germline): SEHNR, FQNEAQ (reference sequence). Here the CDR3 reads CASSLASGGSGTGELFF. The CDR3 DNA follows: TGTGCCAGCAGCTTAGCTAGTGGCGGGAGTGGCACCGGGGAGCTGTTTTTT.

CDR3 in DNA: TGTGCCAGCAGCCCTGTGTGGGGGCCGGGCTCACCCCTCCACTTT. This codes for CASSPVWGPGSPLHF. The chain has TRBV9 and TRBJ1-6; maybe TRBD1 (6 bases). Trimming removed 4 bases at V and 10 bases at J, with 18 bases between. Looked up from germline, CDR1 is SGDLS and CDR2 is YYNGEE. This CDR3 comprises 15 residues.

The genes are TRBV6-6 and TRBJ1-2, with 7 nucleotides matching TRBD1. This CDR3 contains 13 residues. Unmatched junction bases numbered 4, after V lost 6 bases and J lost 3 bases. CDR1 is MNHNY and CDR2 is SVGAGI in the germline V gene (reference sequence). CDR3 residues: CASSEDRYYGYTF. The CDR3 bases are TGTGCCAGCAGCGAGGACAGGTACTATGGCTACACCTTC.

This rearrangement joins TRBV5-1 to TRBJ2-7; TRBD1 agrees at 8 bases. The CDR3 has 14 residues. Per germline, CDR1 SGHRS and CDR2 YFSETQ. The trim removed 4 bases at V and 4 bases at J, leaving 7 bases unmatched. The CDR3 is CASSGGTGLYEQYF. The DNA for the CDR3 is TGCGCCAGCAGCGGGGGGACAGGTTTATACGAGCAGTACTTC.

The chain couples TRBV7-9 to TRBJ1-2; TRBD1 agrees at 7 bases. With V trimmed by 5 bases and J by 4 bases, 10 bases remained unmatched. The V gene's germline CDR1 is SEHNR and CDR2 FQNEAQ (reference sequence). The CDR3 is 15 residues long. The CDR3 region is CASSPAGTASYGYTF. DNA of the CDR3: TGTGCCAGCAGCCCCGCCGGGACAGCCAGCTATGGCTACACCTTC.

The CDR3 DNA is TGTGCCATTAGACAGGGGCAGGCCTACGAGCAGTACTTC. Translation: CAIRQGQAYEQYF. The V and J genes are TRBV10-3 and TRBJ2-7; 8 bases align to TRBD1. With V trimmed by 9 bases and J by 2 bases, 6 bases remained unmatched. There are 13 residues in the CDR3. Germline V gene data show CDR1 as ENHRY and CDR2 as SYGVKD.

CDR3 protein: CASSPPFATNEKLFF. CDR3 bases: TGCGCCAGCAGCCCTCCTTTTGCAACTAATGAAAAACTGTTTTTT. The rearrangement joins TRBV5-1 to TRBJ1-4; no reliable D call. The CDR3 is 15 residues long. Trimming pared 4 bases from V and 0 bases from J, leaving 10 bases between. CDR1 and CDR2 (germline): SGHRS, YFSETQ.

The gene calls are TRBV10-2 and TRBJ2-7; possible D gene TRBD1, 6 bases. The CDR3 covers 17 residues. Between the trimmed V and J ends, which lost 3 bases and 3 bases, there was a span of 21 bases. The germline gives CDR1 WSHSY, CDR2 SAAADI. The CDR3 region is CASSDSIFRGTYYEQYF. The CDR3 coding sequence is TGCGCCAGCAGTGACTCCATTTTCAGGGGCACCTACTACGAGCAGTACTTC.

The rearrangement links TRBV9 to TRBJ2-3; 11 bases match TRBD2. This CDR3 comprises 17 residues. Per germline, CDR1 SGDLS and CDR2 YYNGEE. V lost 0 bases and J lost 4; bases outside the gene matches: 7. CDR3 region: CASSVDGSGGAADTQYF. Here the CDR3 DNA reads TGTGCCAGCAGCGTAGACGGTAGCGGGGGGGCCGCAGATACGCAGTATTTT.

V usage is TRBV15 and J usage is TRBJ2-1, with 10 bases identical to TRBD2. Trimming took 0 bases from V and 8 from J; bases not matched to a gene: 7. Germline V gene data show CDR1 as LNHNV and CDR2 as YYDKDF (reference sequence). This CDR3 contains 16 residues. The DNA of the CDR3 is TGTGCCACCAGCAGAGATCCTAGCGGGGGTGTCGATGAGCAGTTCTTC. Translating gives CATSRDPSGGVDEQFF.

The chain has TRBV28 and TRBJ2-1; 9 bases agree with TRBD2. The length of the CDR3 is 16 residues. The junction had 8 bases not matched to a gene; V was cut back by 2 bases and J by 6 bases. Per the germline V gene, CDR1 is MDHEN and CDR2 is SYDVKM. The chain's CDR3 is CASSLIAAGGGNEQFF. Written as DNA, the CDR3 is TGTGCCAGCAGTTTAATAGCAGCGGGAGGAGGCAATGAGCAGTTCTTC.

The chain links TRBV11-2 to TRBJ2-6, with 12 bases identical to TRBD1. Germline V lookup: CDR1 SGHAT, CDR2 FQNNGV. The V gene end was trimmed by 6 bases and the J gene end by 2 bases; junction bases not matched to a gene: 5. The CDR3 is 17 amino acids. The CDR3 coding sequence is TGTGCCAGCAGGACTGGGACAGGGGGCCCTGGGGCCAACGTCCTGACTTTC. Translated: CASRTGTGGPGANVLTF.

V usage is TRBV19 and J usage is TRBJ2-3, with 11 positions matching TRBD1. Germline V gene lookup returns CDR1 LNHDA and CDR2 SQIVND (reference sequence). The J segment lost 8 bases and the V segment lost 5 bases, leaving 6 bases of the junction unmatched. There are 14 residues in the CDR3. The CDR3 spells CASSPPGQGGTQYF. In DNA form, the CDR3 reads TGTGCCAGTAGTCCTCCGGGACAGGGGGGTACGCAGTATTTT.

This clone was observed once. V gene TRBV7-8 combines with J gene TRBJ1-2; D ambiguous. Germline CDR1 reads SGHVS; CDR2 reads FQNEAQ. The CDR3 contains 18 residues. Trimming removed 5 bases at V and 7 bases at J, with 29 bases between. CDR3: CASSINAVGRGSIPGYTF. The DNA for the CDR3 is TGTGCCAGCAGCATTAATGCAGTCGGGCGGGGATCTATTCCTGGCTACACCTTC.